The rows below give T cell receptor beta chains drawn from one sample of a study of cytomegalovirus exposure and HLA in healthy donors. Some clones are missing from TCRdb's copy, which holds only in-frame ones; the method was immunoSEQ multiplex PCR. The table shows over 60,000 clones, with about 94% occurring only once. The sample was PBMCs. Every receptor here comes from a man younger than 35 in good health and CMV-seropositive. Each CDR3 is given with its conserved first and last residue. Fields, in order: CDR3 protein, CDR3 DNA, D gene, J gene, clone size, V gene, CDR3 length. The D gene is left open where the match is weak. Only part of the rows carry a size: once, few, many, or a class if the clone is expanded.

CASSGTRTTDTQYF | TGTGCCAGCTCTGGGACAAGGACAACAGATACGCAGTATTTT | - | TRBJ2-3 | few | TRBV6-1 | 14
CASSEFLSTEAFF | TGTGCCAGCAGTGAGTTCCTGTCCACTGAAGCTTTCTTT | - | TRBJ1-1 | - | TRBV25-1 | 13
CASSEFQGSGPSDEQFF | TGTGCCAGCAGCGAATTCCAGGGGTCGGGCCCTTCCGATGAGCAGTTCTTC | - | TRBJ2-1 | once | TRBV14 | 17
CASSLAEREFHTEAFF | TGTGCCAGCAGCTTAGCTGAACGCGAGTTCCACACTGAAGCTTTCTTT | - | TRBJ1-1 | - | TRBV7-8 | 16
CASSPRGQGSGNTIYF | TGTGCCAGTAGTCCGAGGGGACAGGGGTCTGGAAACACCATATATTTT | TRBD1 | TRBJ1-3 | once | TRBV19 | 16
CASSYDLGQGAEEQYF | TGTGCCAGCAGTTACGATCTGGGACAGGGGGCGGAAGAGCAGTACTTC | TRBD1 | TRBJ2-7 | - | TRBV6-6 | 16
CASRDRVNQPQHF | TGTGCCAGCAGGGACAGGGTTAATCAGCCCCAGCATTTT | TRBD1 | TRBJ1-5 | - | TRBV6-6 | 13
CASSPPGQGRHEQYF | TGTGCCAGCAGCCCCCCGGGACAGGGTCGGCACGAGCAGTACTTC | TRBD1 | TRBJ2-7 | - | TRBV27 | 15
CAWSVLGGGSYTDTQYF | TGTGCCTGGAGTGTACTTGGCGGGGGGTCATACACAGATACGCAGTATTTT | TRBD2 | TRBJ2-3 | - | TRBV30 | 17
CASNRQGASDSYNEQFF | TGTGCCAGCAACCGACAGGGGGCTAGCGACTCCTACAATGAGCAGTTCTTC | TRBD1 | TRBJ2-1 | - | TRBV11-2 | 17
CASSPPGLGQQYF | TGTGCCAGCTCACCACCGGGACTAGGACAGCAGTACTTC | TRBD2 | TRBJ2-7 | once | TRBV18 | 13
CASSVGVGNQPQHF | TGTGCCAGCAGTGTAGGGGTGGGCAATCAGCCCCAGCATTTT | - | TRBJ1-5 | - | TRBV6-1 | 14
CASSDGVVETQYF | TGTGCCAGCAGTGACGGGGTCGTCGAGACCCAGTACTTC | - | TRBJ2-5 | once | TRBV2 | 13
CASSPSNTGELFF | TGTGCCAGCAGCCCGAGTAACACCGGGGAGCTGTTTTTT | - | TRBJ2-2 | - | TRBV7-2 | 13
CASSLALLAGYTDTQYF | TGTGCCAGCAGCTTAGCGCTACTAGCGGGTTATACAGATACGCAGTATTTT | TRBD2 | TRBJ2-3 | - | TRBV7-9 | 17
CASELGDRGLWGYTF | TGTGCCAGCGAGCTCGGGGACAGGGGGCTTTGGGGCTACACCTTC | TRBD1 | TRBJ1-2 | - | TRBV11-2 | 15
CAIGSSGKGTDTQYF | TGTGCCATCGGCTCTAGCGGGAAGGGCACAGATACGCAGTATTTT | TRBD2 | TRBJ2-3 | - | TRBV28 | 15
CASSPTRSSSGYGYTF | TGTGCCAGCAGTCCTACTCGGAGTTCCTCCGGGTATGGCTACACCTTC | - | TRBJ1-2 | - | TRBV2 | 16
CASSLGGTGLDQPQHF | TGTGCCAGCAGCTTAGGAGGGACAGGGTTGGATCAGCCCCAGCATTTT | TRBD1 | TRBJ1-5 | - | TRBV7-6 | 16
CASRITGDYTEAFF | TGCGCCAGCAGAATCACAGGGGACTACACTGAAGCTTTCTTT | TRBD1 | TRBJ1-1 | - | TRBV4-1 | 14
CASSMAQGANEQYF | TGTGCCAGTAGTATGGCTCAGGGGGCGAACGAGCAGTACTTC | TRBD1 | TRBJ2-7 | once | TRBV19 | 14
CASSHQGGNQPQHF | TGTGCCAGTAGTCACCAGGGGGGAAATCAGCCCCAGCATTTT | TRBD1 | TRBJ1-5 | - | TRBV19 | 14
CASSRTDLPEKLFF | TGTGCCAGCAGCCGGACAGACCTTCCTGAAAAACTGTTTTTT | - | TRBJ1-4 | - | TRBV6-5 | 14
CAWNRGRDEKLFF | TGTGCCTGGAACCGGGGTAGGGATGAAAAACTGTTTTTT | - | TRBJ1-4 | - | TRBV30 | 13
CASSLWGQVNTEAFF | TGTGCCAGCAGTTTATGGGGACAGGTAAACACTGAAGCTTTCTTT | TRBD1 | TRBJ1-1 | - | TRBV28 | 15
CASWDTTNYGYTF | TGTGCCAGCTGGGACACTACTAACTATGGCTACACCTTC | - | TRBJ1-2 | - | TRBV6-1 | 13
CASSYQGGFNGYTF | TGTGCCAGCAGTTATCAGGGTGGGTTTAATGGCTACACCTTC | - | TRBJ1-2 | - | TRBV6-8 | 14
CASSQGGESNQPQHF | TGTGCCAGCAGCCAGGGAGGTGAGAGCAATCAGCCCCAGCATTTT | - | TRBJ1-5 | - | TRBV7-8 | 15
CATAPTNSNQPQHF | TGTGCCACCGCACCGACTAATAGCAATCAGCCCCAGCATTTT | - | TRBJ1-5 | - | TRBV27 | 14
CSVRTDDREQYF | TGCAGCGTTAGAACAGACGATAGAGAGCAGTACTTC | - | TRBJ2-7 | few | TRBV29-1 | 12
CAWRSDTEAFF | TGTGCCTGGAGGTCGGACACTGAAGCTTTCTTT | - | TRBJ1-1 | - | TRBV30 | 11
CASSEALGSYNSPLHF | TGTGCCAGCAGTGAAGCGCTCGGGTCCTATAATTCACCCCTCCACTTT | - | TRBJ1-6 | few | TRBV2 | 16
CASSLVAGFNEQFF | TGTGCCAGCAGCCTAGTAGCGGGGTTTAATGAGCAGTTCTTC | TRBD2 | TRBJ2-1 | - | TRBV7-9 | 14
CASSVDNGQGSYNEQFF | TGTGCCAGCAGCGTCGACAACGGACAGGGCTCCTACAATGAGCAGTTCTTC | TRBD1 | TRBJ2-1 | - | TRBV9 | 17
CSVERGGAEAFF | TGCAGCGTTGAAAGGGGAGGGGCTGAAGCTTTCTTT | - | TRBJ1-1 | - | TRBV29-1 | 12
CASSNGLAGNTGELFF | TGTGCCAGCAGCAACGGACTAGCGGGAAACACCGGGGAGCTGTTTTTT | TRBD2 | TRBJ2-2 | few | TRBV7-2 | 16
CSATEAGPQHF | TGCAGTGCTACGGAAGCGGGGCCCCAGCATTTT | - | TRBJ1-5 | - | TRBV20-1 | 11
CASSYRNSASEAFF | TGTGCCAGCAGTTACAGGAACAGTGCTTCTGAAGCTTTCTTT | - | TRBJ1-1 | - | TRBV6-5 | 14
CASRTGSSYEQYF | TGTGCCAGCCGGACAGGCAGCTCCTACGAGCAGTACTTC | TRBD1 | TRBJ2-7 | - | TRBV6-5 | 13
CASSRRQGTNEKLFF | TGTGCCAGCAGCCGCAGACAGGGGACTAATGAAAAACTGTTTTTT | TRBD1 | TRBJ1-4 | - | TRBV7-9 | 15
CASSERQGAGGELFF | TGTGCCAGCAGTGAACGGCAGGGGGCAGGCGGGGAGCTGTTTTTT | TRBD1 | TRBJ2-2 | - | TRBV6-1 | 15
CASSLGGGTYNEQFF | TGTGCCAGCAGCTTGGGGGGAGGGACCTACAATGAGCAGTTCTTC | TRBD2 | TRBJ2-1 | - | TRBV5-4 | 15
CAARDRMNTEAFF | TGTGCCGCCCGGGACAGGATGAACACTGAAGCTTTCTTT | TRBD1 | TRBJ1-1 | - | TRBV28 | 13
CASSPGIQQGADEQYF | TGTGCCAGCAGCCCCGGCATCCAACAGGGGGCGGACGAGCAGTACTTC | TRBD1 | TRBJ2-7 | - | TRBV7-2 | 16
CAISDSGVSNQPQHF | TGTGCCATCAGTGATAGCGGAGTTAGCAATCAGCCCCAGCATTTT | - | TRBJ1-5 | - | TRBV10-3 | 15
CASSVSATGGSYEQYF | TGTGCCAGCAGCGTGTCCGCGACAGGGGGATCCTACGAGCAGTACTTC | TRBD1 | TRBJ2-7 | - | TRBV9 | 16
CASSRRQGISGNTIYF | TGTGCCAGCAGTCGAAGACAGGGAATCTCTGGAAACACCATATATTTT | TRBD1 | TRBJ1-3 | - | TRBV28 | 16
CASSLDRDGSQPQHF | TGTGCCAGCAGCCTGGACAGGGATGGGTCTCAGCCCCAGCATTTT | TRBD1 | TRBJ1-5 | - | TRBV6-1 | 15
CASRSFLGYTF | TGTGCCAGCAGAAGCTTCCTTGGCTACACCTTC | - | TRBJ1-2 | - | TRBV11-2 | 11
CASRLAASFDEQFF | TGTGCAAGTCGCTTAGCGGCTAGCTTCGATGAGCAGTTCTTC | - | TRBJ2-1 | - | TRBV12-2 | 14
CASSLALAGDHEQYF | TGTGCCAGCAGCTTAGCTCTAGCGGGAGATCATGAGCAGTACTTC | TRBD2 | TRBJ2-7 | - | TRBV7-2 | 15
CASSQEKGKDEQYF | TGCGCCAGCAGCCAAGAGAAGGGGAAGGACGAGCAGTACTTC | - | TRBJ2-7 | - | TRBV4-1 | 14
CASREDRGEGETQYF | TGTGCCAGCAGAGAGGACAGGGGAGAGGGAGAGACCCAGTACTTC | TRBD1 | TRBJ2-5 | - | TRBV2 | 15